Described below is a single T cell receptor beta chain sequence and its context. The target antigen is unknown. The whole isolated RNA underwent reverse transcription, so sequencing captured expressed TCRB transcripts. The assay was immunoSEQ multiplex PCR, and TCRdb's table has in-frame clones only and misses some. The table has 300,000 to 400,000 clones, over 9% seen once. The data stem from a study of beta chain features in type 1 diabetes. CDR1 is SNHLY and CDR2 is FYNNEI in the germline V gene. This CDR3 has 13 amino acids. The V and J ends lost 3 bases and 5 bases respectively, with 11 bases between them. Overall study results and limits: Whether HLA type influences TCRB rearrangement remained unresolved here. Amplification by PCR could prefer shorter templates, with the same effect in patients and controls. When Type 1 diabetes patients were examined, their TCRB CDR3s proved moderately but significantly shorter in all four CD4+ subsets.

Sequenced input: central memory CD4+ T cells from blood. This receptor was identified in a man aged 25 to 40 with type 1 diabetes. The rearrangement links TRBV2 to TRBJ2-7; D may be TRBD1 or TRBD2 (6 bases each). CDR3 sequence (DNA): TGTGCCAGCAGTGATTCAGGGGAGGACGAGCAGTACTTC. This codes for CASSDSGEDEQYF.